The rows below give T cell receptor beta chains drawn from one sample of a study of response to subunit inactivated influenza vaccine. Via MiXCR, TCRdb re-called the RT-PCR reads, giving one row per CDR3 protein. The table records about 500,000 distinct CDR3 sequences, 16% of them present only once. Sequencing used CD4+ T cells sorted from PBMCs, obtained around 2 years after vaccination. The source is a man between 50 and 69 years old who received an inactivated influenza vaccine. CDR3s include the opening cysteine and the closing phenylalanine or tryptophan. Fields, in order: CDR3 DNA, CDR3 protein, V gene, CDR3 length, D gene, clone size, J gene. The D gene is left open where the match is weak. Some rows have no size entry. The others give once, few or many, or a class for an expanded clone.

CDR3nt: TGCGCCAGCAGCTTGGGGAGAGATAACTATGGCTACACCTTC
CDR3aa: CASSLGRDNYGYTF
v_gene: TRBV5-1
len: 14
d_gene: .
abundance: many
j_gene: TRBJ1-2

CDR3nt: TGTGCCAGCAGTTTGCGACAGAACGCTGAAGCTTTCTTT
CDR3aa: CASSLRQNAEAFF
v_gene: TRBV12-3/TRBV12-4
len: 13
d_gene: .
abundance: .
j_gene: TRBJ1-1

CDR3nt: TGCAGTGCTTTTGGGATCTTCCAAGAGACCCAGTACTTC
CDR3aa: CSAFGIFQETQYF
v_gene: TRBV29-1
len: 13
d_gene: .
abundance: few
j_gene: TRBJ2-5

CDR3nt: TGTGCCAGCAGCTTAGGTATCGCGGGAGAGGGCCACGAGCAGTACTTC
CDR3aa: CASSLGIAGEGHEQYF
v_gene: TRBV7-2
len: 16
d_gene: TRBD2
abundance: few
j_gene: TRBJ2-7

CDR3nt: TGTGCCAGCAGCGTAGCACTAGCGGGCCCGAACACCGGGGAGCTGTTTTTT
CDR3aa: CASSVALAGPNTGELFF
v_gene: TRBV9
len: 17
d_gene: TRBD2
abundance: .
j_gene: TRBJ2-2

CDR3nt: TGTGCCAGCACCCAACAGCCAACAGGGGCTAGCACAGATACGCAGTATTTT
CDR3aa: CASTQQPTGASTDTQYF
v_gene: TRBV12-3/TRBV12-4
len: 17
d_gene: TRBD1
abundance: many
j_gene: TRBJ2-3

CDR3nt: TGTGCCACCAGCAGAGATATCAGGGTACCTAATGAAAAACTGTTTTTT
CDR3aa: CATSRDIRVPNEKLFF
v_gene: TRBV15
len: 16
d_gene: .
abundance: many
j_gene: TRBJ1-4

CDR3nt: TGTGCCAGCAGCTTGGAGGGCAGTATCTATGGCTACACCTTC
CDR3aa: CASSLEGSIYGYTF
v_gene: TRBV5-5
len: 14
d_gene: .
abundance: .
j_gene: TRBJ1-2

CDR3nt: TGTGCCAGCAGTTTCGAGGCGGGCCGCTACAATGAGCAGTTCTTC
CDR3aa: CASSFEAGRYNEQFF
v_gene: TRBV28
len: 15
d_gene: .
abundance: .
j_gene: TRBJ2-1

CDR3nt: TGCAGCGTTGCGGACAGGGGGGAAGCTTTCTTT
CDR3aa: CSVADRGEAFF
v_gene: TRBV29-1
len: 11
d_gene: TRBD1
abundance: .
j_gene: TRBJ1-1

CDR3nt: TGTGCCAGCAATGCAGGCAATCAGCCCCAGCATTTT
CDR3aa: CASNAGNQPQHF
v_gene: TRBV25-1
len: 12
d_gene: .
abundance: .
j_gene: TRBJ1-5

CDR3nt: TGTGCCAGTAGAGGAACAGGGTGGAGGAACACCATATATTTT
CDR3aa: CASRGTGWRNTIYF
v_gene: TRBV19
len: 14
d_gene: .
abundance: .
j_gene: TRBJ1-3

CDR3nt: TGTGCCAGCAGTTCCTTAGTTCACTACGAGCAGTACTTC
CDR3aa: CASSSLVHYEQYF
v_gene: TRBV12-3/TRBV12-4
len: 13
d_gene: .
abundance: .
j_gene: TRBJ2-7

CDR3nt: TGTGCCAGCAGTTTAGTGGGCGGGGGGACAGATACGCAGTATTTT
CDR3aa: CASSLVGGGTDTQYF
v_gene: TRBV5-1
len: 15
d_gene: TRBD2
abundance: many
j_gene: TRBJ2-3

CDR3nt: TGCAGCGTTACTACAGGGTATGGGGAGACCCAGTACTTC
CDR3aa: CSVTTGYGETQYF
v_gene: TRBV29-1
len: 13
d_gene: .
abundance: few
j_gene: TRBJ2-5

CDR3nt: TGTGCCATCAGTGAGTGGGCGGGAAGGTCGGGTCAGTACTTC
CDR3aa: CAISEWAGRSGQYF
v_gene: TRBV10-3
len: 14
d_gene: .
abundance: few
j_gene: TRBJ2-4

CDR3nt: TGTGCCAGCAGCTCGAGACAGCGAGGTGAAGCTTTCTTT
CDR3aa: CASSSRQRGEAFF
v_gene: TRBV7-9
len: 13
d_gene: .
abundance: .
j_gene: TRBJ1-1

CDR3nt: TGTGCCAGCAGTTCGGCCGGACTAGCGGGAGATTACGAGCAGTACTTC
CDR3aa: CASSSAGLAGDYEQYF
v_gene: TRBV28
len: 16
d_gene: TRBD2
abundance: .
j_gene: TRBJ2-7

CDR3nt: TGCAGTGCTCCGGGACTACGAGGAAATGAGCAGTTCTTC
CDR3aa: CSAPGLRGNEQFF
v_gene: TRBV20-1
len: 13
d_gene: TRBD2
abundance: few
j_gene: TRBJ2-1

CDR3nt: TGTGCCACCAGCAGAGATTATGAGGGCTTACGAGAAAAACTGTTTTTT
CDR3aa: CATSRDYEGLREKLFF
v_gene: TRBV15
len: 16
d_gene: .
abundance: few
j_gene: TRBJ1-4

CDR3nt: TGTGCCACCAGTGGCTTTGGGACTAGCGGGAGGGCCCCGTCGAACACCGGGGAGCTGTTTTTT
CDR3aa: CATSGFGTSGRAPSNTGELFF
v_gene: TRBV24-1
len: 21
d_gene: TRBD2
abundance: .
j_gene: TRBJ2-2

CDR3nt: TGTGCCAGCAGTAAACAGGGACTACGGAATGAGCAGTTCTTC
CDR3aa: CASSKQGLRNEQFF
v_gene: TRBV27
len: 14
d_gene: .
abundance: .
j_gene: TRBJ2-1

CDR3nt: TGCGCCAGCAGTTCCGACAGGGGTGGGAACACCGGGGAGCTGTTTTTT
CDR3aa: CASSSDRGGNTGELFF
v_gene: TRBV5-1
len: 16
d_gene: TRBD1
abundance: .
j_gene: TRBJ2-2

CDR3nt: TGCGCCAGCGACGGGGGGGCGCGCACAGATACGCAGTATTTT
CDR3aa: CASDGGARTDTQYF
v_gene: TRBV4-3
len: 14
d_gene: TRBD2
abundance: .
j_gene: TRBJ2-3

CDR3nt: TGCGCCAGCAGCTTGGTGAGCAACCGGGCCTATGGCTACACCTTC
CDR3aa: CASSLVSNRAYGYTF
v_gene: TRBV5-1
len: 15
d_gene: .
abundance: few
j_gene: TRBJ1-2

CDR3nt: TGTGCCAGCAGCCAGGCGGGGGGGACCCAGCCCCAGCATTTT
CDR3aa: CASSQAGGTQPQHF
v_gene: TRBV16
len: 14
d_gene: .
abundance: few
j_gene: TRBJ1-5

CDR3nt: TGTGCCAGCAGTTACGGAGCGGGGGCCCGGTCATTCACAGATACGCAGTATTTT
CDR3aa: CASSYGAGARSFTDTQYF
v_gene: TRBV6-2/TRBV6-3
len: 18
d_gene: TRBD2
abundance: .
j_gene: TRBJ2-3

CDR3nt: TGTGCCAGCAGCTTAGGGGGGGCAGGGGTCTTCTACGAGCAGTACTTC
CDR3aa: CASSLGGAGVFYEQYF
v_gene: TRBV7-9
len: 16
d_gene: .
abundance: .
j_gene: TRBJ2-7

CDR3nt: TGCAGTGCTACGACCAGAAGACAGGGGGGCTACGAGCAGTACTTC
CDR3aa: CSATTRRQGGYEQYF
v_gene: TRBV20-1
len: 15
d_gene: TRBD1
abundance: few
j_gene: TRBJ2-7

CDR3nt: TGTGCCAGCAGCCTCAGCCAGGGTTATGGCACTGAAGCTTTCTTT
CDR3aa: CASSLSQGYGTEAFF
v_gene: TRBV5-6
len: 15
d_gene: .
abundance: .
j_gene: TRBJ1-1

CDR3nt: TGTGCCAGCAGAAACCGGGGGAACACTGAAGCTTTCTTT
CDR3aa: CASRNRGNTEAFF
v_gene: TRBV6-2/TRBV6-3
len: 13
d_gene: .
abundance: .
j_gene: TRBJ1-1

CDR3nt: TGTGCCAGCAGTCGAAGACAGGGACGTATCACCGGGGAGCTGTTTTTT
CDR3aa: CASSRRQGRITGELFF
v_gene: TRBV12-3/TRBV12-4
len: 16
d_gene: TRBD1
abundance: .
j_gene: TRBJ2-2

CDR3nt: TGTGCCAGCAGCACGGGGAGGCAGGAGCCACGCTACGAGCAGTACTTC
CDR3aa: CASSTGRQEPRYEQYF
v_gene: TRBV5-5
len: 16
d_gene: .
abundance: .
j_gene: TRBJ2-7

CDR3nt: TGTGCCATCAGGGACAGATCAAATGAAAAACTGTTTTTT
CDR3aa: CAIRDRSNEKLFF
v_gene: TRBV10-3
len: 13
d_gene: .
abundance: .
j_gene: TRBJ1-4

CDR3nt: TGTGCCAGCAGTCCTCGGGGCTACGAGCAGTACTTC
CDR3aa: CASSPRGYEQYF
v_gene: TRBV12-3/TRBV12-4
len: 12
d_gene: .
abundance: many
j_gene: TRBJ2-7

CDR3nt: TGCAGCGCTAGAGTGTTCATCTCTAACTATGGCTACACCTTC
CDR3aa: CSARVFISNYGYTF
v_gene: TRBV20-1
len: 14
d_gene: .
abundance: .
j_gene: TRBJ1-2

CDR3nt: TGCAGTGCTAGAGATCCGCGACAGGACTACCAGCAGTACTTC
CDR3aa: CSARDPRQDYQQYF
v_gene: TRBV20-1
len: 14
d_gene: .
abundance: few
j_gene: TRBJ2-7

CDR3nt: TGTGCCAGCAGCCAAGATACCAGCGGGGGCTTCACAGATACGCAGTATTTT
CDR3aa: CASSQDTSGGFTDTQYF
v_gene: TRBV14
len: 17
d_gene: TRBD2
abundance: few
j_gene: TRBJ2-3

CDR3nt: TGTGCCAGCTCACTACAAGACAGGAACACTGAAGCTTTCTTT
CDR3aa: CASSLQDRNTEAFF
v_gene: TRBV18
len: 14
d_gene: .
abundance: few
j_gene: TRBJ1-1

CDR3nt: TGTGCCAGCAGCTTGGCCAGTAGGAAAGGGAGCCCCCAGTACTTC
CDR3aa: CASSLASRKGSPQYF
v_gene: TRBV5-4
len: 15
d_gene: .
abundance: few
j_gene: TRBJ2-5

CDR3nt: TGTGCCAGCAGCTTGAGGACAGGGGCCTCCAAACTGTTTTTT
CDR3aa: CASSLRTGASKLFF
v_gene: TRBV5-6
len: 14
d_gene: TRBD1
abundance: many
j_gene: TRBJ1-4

CDR3nt: TGCGCCAGCAGCTACGGGGGGCGGGGTACAGATACGCAGTATTTT
CDR3aa: CASSYGGRGTDTQYF
v_gene: TRBV5-1
len: 15
d_gene: .
abundance: .
j_gene: TRBJ2-3

CDR3nt: TGTGCCAGCAGCTCAGGGGTAGGATCACCCCTCCACTTT
CDR3aa: CASSSGVGSPLHF
v_gene: TRBV3-1
len: 13
d_gene: .
abundance: .
j_gene: TRBJ1-6

CDR3nt: TGTGCCAGCAGTCCGACAGAGAGGTTGGAGACCCAGTACTTC
CDR3aa: CASSPTERLETQYF
v_gene: TRBV25-1
len: 14
d_gene: .
abundance: few
j_gene: TRBJ2-5

CDR3nt: TGCAGTGCTCCTGCGACTACTAGCAATCAGCCCCAGCATTTT
CDR3aa: CSAPATTSNQPQHF
v_gene: TRBV20-1
len: 14
d_gene: .
abundance: .
j_gene: TRBJ1-5

CDR3nt: TGTGCCACCAAGGGGGGAGGGTCGGCCGGGGAGCTGTTTTTT
CDR3aa: CATKGGGSAGELFF
v_gene: TRBV2
len: 14
d_gene: .
abundance: few
j_gene: TRBJ2-2

CDR3nt: TGTGCCAGCAGCCGGACTAGCGGGAGGAAAGGGGAGCAGTTCTTC
CDR3aa: CASSRTSGRKGEQFF
v_gene: TRBV27
len: 15
d_gene: TRBD2
abundance: few
j_gene: TRBJ2-1

CDR3nt: TGCAGCGTTGGACAGGGGGGGGATCAGCCCCAGCATTTT
CDR3aa: CSVGQGGDQPQHF
v_gene: TRBV29-1
len: 13
d_gene: TRBD1
abundance: few
j_gene: TRBJ1-5